Described below is a single T cell receptor beta chain sequence and its context. What it recognizes is unknown. Original processing notes: ImmunoSEQ sequences covered only the junction and lacked quality scores; filtering therefore differed. TCRdb keeps only in-frame clones here, not all; method: immunoSEQ multiplex PCR. That table furnishes V, J and clone size, whereas the DNA furnished D and trimming. The repertoire consists of 2 million to 2.5 million clones, with just under 95% occurring once and the leading ten covering around 0.38%. This CDR3 region has 14 residues. V dropped 4 bases and J dropped 7 bases, with 13 bases sitting between them. Germline CDR1 is KGHSH and CDR2 is LQKENI. The data were taken from a study of shared clonotypes between healthy human individuals. Findings and limits, study-wide: Lower generation probabilities were found for non-shared clonotypes than for those shared by all four donors.

The clonotype was recovered from a man younger than 35 in good health. Some clones in this sample may be carry-over from other donors' samples. Sequenced sample: naive CD4+ T cells from PBMCs. Subset defined: CD45RA+ positively selected. The chain uses TRBV18 and TRBJ2-2; TRBD1 is a possible D gene (5 bases). The CDR3 nucleotides are TGTGCCAGCTCACAACAAGGGGCCAGCGGGGAGCTGTTTTTT. Translation gives CASSQQGASGELFF.